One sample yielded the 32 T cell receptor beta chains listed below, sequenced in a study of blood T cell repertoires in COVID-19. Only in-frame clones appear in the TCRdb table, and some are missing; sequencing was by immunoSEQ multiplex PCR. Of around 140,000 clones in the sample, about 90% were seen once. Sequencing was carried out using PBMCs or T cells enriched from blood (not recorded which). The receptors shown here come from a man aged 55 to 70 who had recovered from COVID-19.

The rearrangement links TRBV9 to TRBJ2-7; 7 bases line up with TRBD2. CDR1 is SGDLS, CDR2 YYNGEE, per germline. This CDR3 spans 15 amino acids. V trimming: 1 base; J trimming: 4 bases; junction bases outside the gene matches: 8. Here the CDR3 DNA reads TGTGCCAGCAGCGTATCTGCGGGAGACATTTACGAGCAGTACTTC. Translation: CASSVSAGDIYEQYF. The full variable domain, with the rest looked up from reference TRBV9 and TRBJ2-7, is DSGVTQTPKHLITATGQRVTLRCSPRSGDLSVYWYQQSLDQGLQFLIQYYNGEERAKGNILERFSAQQFPDLHSELNLSSLELGDSALYFCASSVSAGDIYEQYFGPGTRLTVT.

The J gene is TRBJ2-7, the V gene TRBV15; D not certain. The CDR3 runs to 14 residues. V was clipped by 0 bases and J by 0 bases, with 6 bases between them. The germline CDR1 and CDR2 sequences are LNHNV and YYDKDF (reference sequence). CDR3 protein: CATSRDISSYEQYF. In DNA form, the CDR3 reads TGTGCCACCAGCAGAGATATATCCTCCTACGAGCAGTACTTC.

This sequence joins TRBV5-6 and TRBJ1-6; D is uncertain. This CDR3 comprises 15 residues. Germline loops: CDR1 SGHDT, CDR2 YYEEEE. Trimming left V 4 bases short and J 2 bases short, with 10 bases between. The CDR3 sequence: CASSPVGAYNSPLHF. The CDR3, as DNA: TGTGCCAGCAGCCCCGTCGGAGCCTATAATTCACCCCTCCACTTT. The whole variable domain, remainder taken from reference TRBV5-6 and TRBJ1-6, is DAGVTQSPTHLIKTRGQQVTLRCSPKSGHDTVSWYQQALGQGPQFIFQYYEEEERQRGNFPDRFSGHQFPNYSSELNVNALLLGDSALYLCASSPVGAYNSPLHFGNGTRLTVT.

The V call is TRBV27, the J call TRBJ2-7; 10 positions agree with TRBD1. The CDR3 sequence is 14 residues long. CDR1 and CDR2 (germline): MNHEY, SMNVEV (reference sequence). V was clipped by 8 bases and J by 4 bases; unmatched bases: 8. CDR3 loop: CASWGQGMGYEQYF. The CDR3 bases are TGTGCCAGCTGGGGACAGGGGATGGGGTACGAGCAGTACTTC.

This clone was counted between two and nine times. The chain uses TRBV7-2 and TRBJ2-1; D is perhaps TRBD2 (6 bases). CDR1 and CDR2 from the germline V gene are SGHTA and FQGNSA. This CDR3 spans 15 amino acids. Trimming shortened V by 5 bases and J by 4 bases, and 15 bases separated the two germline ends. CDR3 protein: CASSPLGGSYNEQFF. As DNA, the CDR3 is TGTGCCAGCAGCCCCCTTGGGGGGTCGTACAATGAGCAGTTCTTC. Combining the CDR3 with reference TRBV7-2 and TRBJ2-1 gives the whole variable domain GAGVSQSPSNKVTEKGKDVELRCDPISGHTALYWYRQSLGQGLEFLIYFQGNSAPDKSGLPSDRFSAERTGGSVSTLTIQRTQQEDSAVYLCASSPLGGSYNEQFFGPGTRLTVL.

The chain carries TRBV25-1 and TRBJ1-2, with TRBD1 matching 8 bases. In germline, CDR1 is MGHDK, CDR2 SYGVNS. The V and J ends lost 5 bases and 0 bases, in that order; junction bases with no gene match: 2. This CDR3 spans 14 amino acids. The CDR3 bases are TGTGCCAGCAGTACAGGGGGGTCTAACTATGGCTACACCTTC. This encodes CASSTGGSNYGYTF.

CDR3 amino acids: CASSLGGRGIAFF. CDR3 coding DNA: TGCGCCAGCAGCTTGGGAGGCAGGGGCATAGCTTTCTTT. The chain employs TRBV5-1 and TRBJ1-1, with a possible D match to TRBD1 (6 bases). The CDR3 extends over 13 amino acids. Germline assignment: CDR1 SGHRS and CDR2 YFSETQ. The germline V and J ends were trimmed by 0 bases and 10 bases, with 13 bases remaining between them.

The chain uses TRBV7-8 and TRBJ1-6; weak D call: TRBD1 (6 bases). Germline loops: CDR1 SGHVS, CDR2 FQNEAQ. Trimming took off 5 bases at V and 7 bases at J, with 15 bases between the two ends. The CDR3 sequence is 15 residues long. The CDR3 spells CASSQNRVGNSPLHF. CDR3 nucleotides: TGTGCCAGCAGCCAAAACAGGGTAGGGAATTCACCCCTCCACTTT.

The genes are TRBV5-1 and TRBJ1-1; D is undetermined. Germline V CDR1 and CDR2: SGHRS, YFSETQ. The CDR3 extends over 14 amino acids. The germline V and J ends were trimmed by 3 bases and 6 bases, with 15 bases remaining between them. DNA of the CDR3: TGCGCCAGCAGCTCGGGCCACCGGGAGGCTGAAGCTTTCTTT. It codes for CASSSGHREAEAFF.

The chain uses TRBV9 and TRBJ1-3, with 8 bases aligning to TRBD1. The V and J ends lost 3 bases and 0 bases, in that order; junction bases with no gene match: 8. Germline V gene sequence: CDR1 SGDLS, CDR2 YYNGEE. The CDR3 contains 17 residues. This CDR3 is CASSARGQASSGNTIYF. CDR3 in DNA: TGTGCCAGCAGCGCCCGGGGACAGGCTAGCTCTGGAAACACCATATATTTT.

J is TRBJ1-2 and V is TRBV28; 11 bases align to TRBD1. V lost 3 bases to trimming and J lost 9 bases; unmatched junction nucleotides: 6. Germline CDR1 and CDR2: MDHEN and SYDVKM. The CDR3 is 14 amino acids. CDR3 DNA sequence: TGTGCCAGCAGTTTCGCGGACAGGGGGCCTCGCTACACCTTC. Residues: CASSFADRGPRYTF.

The CDR3 here is CASSRTGDSNQPQHF. Here the CDR3 DNA reads TGTGCCAGCAGCCGGACAGGGGATAGCAATCAGCCCCAGCATTTT. V gene TRBV3-1 (or the pseudogene TRBV3-2) combines with J gene TRBJ1-5, with 9 bases identical to TRBD1. The germline V gene has CDR1 LGHDT and CDR2 YNNKEL (reference sequence). Unmatched junction bases numbered 1, after V lost 4 bases and J lost 0 bases. This CDR3 has 15 residues.

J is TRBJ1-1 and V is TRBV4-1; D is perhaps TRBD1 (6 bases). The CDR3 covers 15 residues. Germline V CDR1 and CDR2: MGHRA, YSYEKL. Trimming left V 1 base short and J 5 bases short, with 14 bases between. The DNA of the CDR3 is TGCGCCAGCAGCCAAGGGTCCGGGAGGGGGACTGAAGCTTTCTTT. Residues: CASSQGSGRGTEAFF.

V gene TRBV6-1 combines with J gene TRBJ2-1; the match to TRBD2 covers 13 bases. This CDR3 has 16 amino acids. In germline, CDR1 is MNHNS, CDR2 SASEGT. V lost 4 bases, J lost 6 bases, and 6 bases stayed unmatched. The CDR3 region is CASSAQGLAGSNEQFF. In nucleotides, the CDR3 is TGTGCCAGCAGTGCCCAGGGACTAGCGGGGTCCAATGAGCAGTTCTTC.

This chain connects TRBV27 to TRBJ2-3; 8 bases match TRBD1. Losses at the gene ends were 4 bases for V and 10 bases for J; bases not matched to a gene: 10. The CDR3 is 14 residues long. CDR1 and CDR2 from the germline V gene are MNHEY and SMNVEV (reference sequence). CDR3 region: CASSSGTGRTAQYF. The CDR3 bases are TGTGCCAGCAGTTCCGGGACAGGTCGGACTGCGCAGTATTTT.

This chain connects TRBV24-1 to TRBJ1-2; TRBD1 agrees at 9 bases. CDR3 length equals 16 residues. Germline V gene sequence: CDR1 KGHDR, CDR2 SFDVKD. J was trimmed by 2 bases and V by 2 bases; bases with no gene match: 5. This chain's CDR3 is CATSDSGQGFNYGYTF. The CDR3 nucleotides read TGTGCCACCAGTGATTCCGGACAGGGGTTCAACTATGGCTACACCTTC.

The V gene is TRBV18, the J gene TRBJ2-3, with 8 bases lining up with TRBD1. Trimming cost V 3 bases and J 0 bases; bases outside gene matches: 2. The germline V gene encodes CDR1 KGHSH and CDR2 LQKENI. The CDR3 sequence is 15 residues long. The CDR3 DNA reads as TGTGCCAGCTCACCCTGGACAGGGAGCACAGATACGCAGTATTTT. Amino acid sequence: CASSPWTGSTDTQYF.

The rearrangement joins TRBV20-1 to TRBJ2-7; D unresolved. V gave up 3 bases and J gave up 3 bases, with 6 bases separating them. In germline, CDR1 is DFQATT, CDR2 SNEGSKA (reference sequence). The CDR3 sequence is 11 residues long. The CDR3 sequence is CSARAVYEQYF. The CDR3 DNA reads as TGCAGTGCTAGGGCAGTCTACGAGCAGTACTTC.

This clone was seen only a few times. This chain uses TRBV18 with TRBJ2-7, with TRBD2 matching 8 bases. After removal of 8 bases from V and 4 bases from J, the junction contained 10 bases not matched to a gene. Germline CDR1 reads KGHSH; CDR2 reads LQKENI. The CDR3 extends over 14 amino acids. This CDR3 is CASRPREGNYEQYF. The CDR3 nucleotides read TGTGCCAGCAGACCCCGGGAGGGGAATTACGAGCAGTACTTC.

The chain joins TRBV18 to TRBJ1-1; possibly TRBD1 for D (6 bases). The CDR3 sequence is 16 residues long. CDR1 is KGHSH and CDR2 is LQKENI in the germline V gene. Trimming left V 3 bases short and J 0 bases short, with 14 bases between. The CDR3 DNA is TGTGCCAGCTCACCGAGTATACAGGGACTGAACACTGAAGCTTTCTTT. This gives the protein CASSPSIQGLNTEAFF.

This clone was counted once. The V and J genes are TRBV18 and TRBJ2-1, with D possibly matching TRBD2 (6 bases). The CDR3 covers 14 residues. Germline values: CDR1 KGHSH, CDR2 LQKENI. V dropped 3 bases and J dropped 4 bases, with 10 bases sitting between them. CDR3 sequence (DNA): TGTGCCAGCTCACCTCGGGAGAGATACAATGAGCAGTTCTTC. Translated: CASSPRERYNEQFF.

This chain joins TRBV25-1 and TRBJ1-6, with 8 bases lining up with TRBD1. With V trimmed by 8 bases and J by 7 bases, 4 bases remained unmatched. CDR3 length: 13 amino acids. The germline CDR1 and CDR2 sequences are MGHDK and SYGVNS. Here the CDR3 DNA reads TGTGCCAGCGGACAGGGTAACAATTCACCCCTCCACTTT. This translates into CASGQGNNSPLHF.

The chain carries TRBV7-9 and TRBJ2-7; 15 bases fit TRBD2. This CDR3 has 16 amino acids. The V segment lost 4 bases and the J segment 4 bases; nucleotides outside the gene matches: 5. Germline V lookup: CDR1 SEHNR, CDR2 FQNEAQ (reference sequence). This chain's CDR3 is CASSSTGTSGRYEQYF. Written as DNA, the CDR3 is TGTGCCAGCAGCTCCACCGGGACTAGCGGGAGGTACGAGCAGTACTTC. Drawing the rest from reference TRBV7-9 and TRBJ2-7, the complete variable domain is DTGVSQNPRHKITKRGQNVTFRCDPISEHNRLYWYRQTLGQGPEFLTYFQNEAQLEKSRLLSDRFSAERPKGSFSTLEIQRTEQGDSAMYLCASSSTGTSGRYEQYFGPGTRLTVT.

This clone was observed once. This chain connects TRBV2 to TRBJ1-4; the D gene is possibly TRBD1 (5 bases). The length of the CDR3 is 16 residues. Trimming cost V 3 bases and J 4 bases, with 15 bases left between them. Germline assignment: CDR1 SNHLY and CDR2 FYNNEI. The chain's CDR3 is CASSEEGQGFNEKLFF. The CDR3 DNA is TGTGCCAGCAGTGAGGAGGGCCAGGGATTTAATGAAAAACTGTTTTTT.

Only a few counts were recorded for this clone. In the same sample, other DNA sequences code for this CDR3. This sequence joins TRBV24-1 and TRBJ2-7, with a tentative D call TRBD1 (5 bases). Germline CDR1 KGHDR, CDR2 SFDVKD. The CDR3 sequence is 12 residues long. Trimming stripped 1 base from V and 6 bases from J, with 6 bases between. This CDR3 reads CATSDFRGEQYF. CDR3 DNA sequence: TGTGCCACCAGTGATTTTAGGGGCGAGCAGTACTTC.

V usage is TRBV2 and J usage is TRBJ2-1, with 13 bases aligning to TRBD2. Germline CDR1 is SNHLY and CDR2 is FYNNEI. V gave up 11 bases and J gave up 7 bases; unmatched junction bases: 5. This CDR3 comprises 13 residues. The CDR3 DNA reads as TGTGCCCTCGGGACTAGCGGGGTTAATGAGCAGTTCTTC. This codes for CALGTSGVNEQFF. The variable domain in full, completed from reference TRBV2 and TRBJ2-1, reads EPEVTQTPSHQVTQMGQEVILRCVPISNHLYFYWYRQILGQKVEFLVSFYNNEISEKSEIFDDQFSVERPDGSNFTLKIRSTKLEDSAMYFCALGTSGVNEQFFGPGTRLTVL.

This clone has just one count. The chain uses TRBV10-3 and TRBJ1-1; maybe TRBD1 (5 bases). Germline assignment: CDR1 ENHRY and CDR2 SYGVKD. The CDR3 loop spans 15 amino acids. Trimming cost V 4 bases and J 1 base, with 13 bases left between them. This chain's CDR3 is CAISGGPQRNTEAFF. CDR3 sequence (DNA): TGTGCCATCAGTGGGGGCCCCCAGAGGAACACTGAAGCTTTCTTT.

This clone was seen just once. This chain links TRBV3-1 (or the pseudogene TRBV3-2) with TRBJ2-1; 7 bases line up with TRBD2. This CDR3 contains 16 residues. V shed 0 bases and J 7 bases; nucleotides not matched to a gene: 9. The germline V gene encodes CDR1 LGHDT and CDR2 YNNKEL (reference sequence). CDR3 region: CASSQDMGGSGNEQFF. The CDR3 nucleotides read TGTGCCAGCAGCCAAGACATGGGCGGGAGTGGAAATGAGCAGTTCTTC.

The CDR3 protein is CATSEGVGIDTQYF. The CDR3 DNA follows: TGTGCCACCAGTGAAGGAGTTGGTATAGATACGCAGTATTTT. This chain links TRBV24-1 with TRBJ2-3; D not certain. Trimming pared 4 bases from V and 5 bases from J, leaving 12 bases between. Germline lookup yields CDR1 KGHDR and CDR2 SFDVKD. This CDR3 is built from 14 residues.

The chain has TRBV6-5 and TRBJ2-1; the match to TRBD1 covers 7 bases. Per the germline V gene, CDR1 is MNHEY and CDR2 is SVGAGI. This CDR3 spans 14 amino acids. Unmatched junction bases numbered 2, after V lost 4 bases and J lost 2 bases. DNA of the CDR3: TGTGCCAGCAGTTCCGACAGGGCCTACAATGAGCAGTTCTTC. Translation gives CASSSDRAYNEQFF.

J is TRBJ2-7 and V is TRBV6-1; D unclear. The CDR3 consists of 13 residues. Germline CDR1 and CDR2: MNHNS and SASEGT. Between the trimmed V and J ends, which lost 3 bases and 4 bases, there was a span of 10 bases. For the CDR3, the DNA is TGTGCCAGCAGTGAGGCCGACTGGTACGAGCAGTACTTC. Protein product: CASSEADWYEQYF.

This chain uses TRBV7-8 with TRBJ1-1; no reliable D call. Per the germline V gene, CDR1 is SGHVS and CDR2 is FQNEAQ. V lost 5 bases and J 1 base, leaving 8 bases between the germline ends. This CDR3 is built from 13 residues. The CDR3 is CASSGTANTEAFF. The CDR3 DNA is TGTGCCAGCAGCGGAACAGCGAACACTGAAGCTTTCTTT.